The 11 T cell receptor beta chains reported below all come from one sample, sequenced in a study of CD8 T cells in ankylosing spondylitis. Whole-study findings and limits: Within ankylosing spondylitis blood, a TCR beta motif made up of roughly eight highly homologous variants appeared to be characteristic.

Via MiXCR, TCRdb re-called the 5' RACE reads, giving one row per CDR3 protein. Of about 500,000 distinct CDR3 sequences listed, about 13% were seen once; the top ten hold almost 7%. No antigen has been assigned to these receptors. Sequenced sample: blood, either unsorted or a sorted T cell fraction (not recorded which). These receptors were obtained from a male donor with ankylosing spondylitis.

A few counts support this clonotype. V is TRBV20-1 and J is TRBJ2-1, with a weak D call TRBD1 (5 bases). This CDR3 has 14 amino acids. V lost 0 bases and J 7 bases, leaving 13 bases between the germline ends. Germline loops: CDR1 DFQATT, CDR2 SNEGSKA (reference sequence). The CDR3 loop is CSARDLAGWNEQFF. In DNA, the CDR3 is TGCAGTGCTAGAGATTTGGCAGGGTGGAATGAGCAGTTCTTC.

This clonotype was observed at least ten times. The chain is built from TRBV5-1 and TRBJ1-1; no clear D. Germline V CDR1 and CDR2: SGHRS, YFSETQ. The length of the CDR3 is 14 residues. V was clipped by 6 bases and J by 1 base, with 13 bases between them. The CDR3 here is CASTTHRGNTEAFF. Here the CDR3 DNA reads TGCGCCAGCACCACACACCGGGGGAACACTGAAGCTTTCTTT.

The rearrangement uses TRBV11-2 and TRBJ1-2; D perhaps matches TRBD1 (6 bases). V lost 5 bases and J 7 bases, leaving 14 bases between the germline ends. The CDR3 totals 13 residues. Germline V gives CDR1 SGHAT, CDR2 FQNNGV. The CDR3 here is CASSKGGVSGYTF. In DNA, the CDR3 is TGTGCCAGCAGCAAGGGGGGCGTGAGTGGCTACACCTTC.

This clonotype has a count of ten or more. The chain carries TRBV6-2 or TRBV6-3 and TRBJ2-6, with 12 bases matching TRBD1. V was pared by 7 bases and J by 8 bases, with 6 bases of the junction left unmatched. Germline CDR1 is MNHEY and CDR2 is SVGEGT. The CDR3 extends over 15 amino acids. The CDR3 region has the DNA TGTGCCAGCACCAAGGGACAGGGGGCAACCAACGTCCTGACTTTC. Translating it yields CASTKGQGATNVLTF.

CDR3 region: CASSGTGAIGNTIYF. DNA of the CDR3: TGTGCCAGCAGCGGGACAGGGGCGATAGGAAACACCATATATTTT. The rearrangement joins TRBV7-9 to TRBJ1-3, with 10 nucleotides matching TRBD1. Trimming took 5 bases from V and 4 from J; bases not matched to a gene: 5. Germline V gene lookup returns CDR1 SEHNR and CDR2 FQNEAQ (reference sequence). The CDR3 contains 15 residues. Complete variable domain (other parts from reference TRBV7-9 and TRBJ1-3): DTGVSQNPRHKITKRGQNVTFRCDPISEHNRLYWYRQTLGQGPEFLTYFQNEAQLEKSRLLSDRFSAERPKGSFSTLEIQRTEQGDSAMYLCASSGTGAIGNTIYFGEGSWLTVV.

V and J are TRBV27 and TRBJ1-5; D uncertain. V was clipped by 4 bases and J by 0 bases, with 7 bases between them. Germline V gene lookup returns CDR1 MNHEY and CDR2 SMNVEV (reference sequence). The CDR3 is 14 residues long. CDR3 bases: TGTGCCAGCAGTTGGACCTTTAGCAATCAGCCCCAGCATTTT. This codes for CASSWTFSNQPQHF.

The chain joins TRBV29-1 to TRBJ1-1; D call uncertain. The CDR3 spans 14 residues. Germline CDR1 SQVTM, CDR2 ANQGSEA. V shed 6 bases and J shed 0 bases, with 14 bases lying between them. The CDR3 DNA reads TGCAGCGTGCTGGACGGAAGCATGAACACTGAAGCTTTCTTT. Amino acids: CSVLDGSMNTEAFF.

This clonotype was recorded a few times. The chain has TRBV2 and TRBJ1-1; D is undetermined. The CDR3 length is 13 residues. Between the trimmed V and J ends, which lost 6 bases and 4 bases, there was a span of 12 bases. CDR1 is SNHLY, CDR2 FYNNEI, per germline. CDR3 residues: CASSATGPTEAFF. The CDR3 region has the DNA TGTGCCAGCAGCGCCACGGGCCCCACTGAAGCTTTCTTT.

Only a few counts were recorded for this clonotype. The V and J genes are TRBV20-1 and TRBJ2-3, with a tentative D call TRBD2 (5 bases). Germline V gene lookup returns CDR1 DFQATT and CDR2 SNEGSKA (reference sequence). The ends were cut back, 5 bases at V and 0 bases at J, with 15 bases in the middle. This CDR3 is built from 15 residues. CDR3 in amino acids: CSALTRPFSTDTQYF. As DNA, the CDR3 is TGCAGTGCTCTCACTAGGCCATTTAGCACAGATACGCAGTATTTT.

V usage is TRBV7-2 and J usage is TRBJ2-2, with D possibly matching TRBD1 (6 bases). Germline loops: CDR1 SGHTA, CDR2 FQGNSA. Trimming stripped 3 bases from V and 0 bases from J, with 14 bases between. CDR3 length: 17 residues. CDR3 DNA: TGTGCCAGCAGCTTCTTCGGGACACCCGCGAACACCGGGGAGCTGTTTTTT. Its protein is CASSFFGTPANTGELFF.

There are many counts of this clonotype. This chain joins TRBV29-1 and TRBJ2-5; D unresolved. The CDR3 loop spans 13 amino acids. The ends were cut back, 0 bases at V and 5 bases at J, with 10 bases in the middle. The germline gives CDR1 SQVTM, CDR2 ANQGSEA. CDR3 loop: CSVEERRSETQYF. The CDR3 region has the DNA TGCAGCGTTGAAGAACGAAGGAGTGAGACCCAGTACTTC.